This is a list of T cell receptor beta chains from one sample in a study of shared clonotypes between healthy human individuals. TCRdb's copy holds only in-frame clones and misses some; the assay was immunoSEQ multiplex PCR. The sample gives 2 million to 2.5 million clones, roughly 93% of which show up once; 0.39% is in the top ten. The material sequenced was naive CD4+ T cells from PBMCs. These receptors came from a man between 18 and 35 years old in good health. Some clones in this sample may be carry-over from other donors' samples. Each CDR3 is given with its conserved first and last residue. D genes are given only for firm matches. Not all rows give a size; the values are once, few, many and, for expanded clones, a class.

V: TRBV28; size: once; D: TRBD1; J: TRBJ1-5; CDR3: CASTAGGAGNQPQHF; DNA: TGTGCCAGCACCGCAGGGGGCGCGGGCAATCAGCCCCAGCATTTT
V: TRBV5-5; size: NA; D: NA; J: TRBJ2-2; CDR3: CASSSQGSHTGELFF; DNA: TGTGCCAGCAGCTCACAGGGATCTCACACCGGGGAGCTGTTTTTT
V: TRBV9; size: NA; D: NA; J: TRBJ2-5; CDR3: CASSVDRGWGETQYF; DNA: TGTGCCAGCAGCGTAGATCGGGGCTGGGGGGAGACCCAGTACTTC
V: TRBV27; size: NA; D: NA; J: TRBJ2-7; CDR3: CASSPLTGTPTTSYEQYF; DNA: TGTGCCAGCAGTCCGCTGACCGGGACTCCTACTACCTCCTACGAGCAGTACTTC
V: TRBV15; size: NA; D: NA; J: TRBJ1-4; CDR3: CATSANSRAINEKLFF; DNA: TGTGCCACCAGCGCCAACTCCCGGGCCATAAATGAAAAACTGTTTTTT
V: TRBV28; size: few; D: TRBD2; J: TRBJ2-2; CDR3: CASRPTSGYTGELFF; DNA: TGTGCCAGCAGGCCGACTAGCGGCTACACCGGGGAGCTGTTTTTT
V: TRBV25-1; size: NA; D: TRBD2; J: TRBJ2-4; CDR3: CASSVGAGGGNIQYF; DNA: TGTGCCAGCAGTGTGGGGGCGGGAGGGGGAAACATTCAGTACTTC
V: TRBV5-6; size: NA; D: TRBD1; J: TRBJ2-7; CDR3: CASSSGQVLRYEQYF; DNA: TGTGCCAGCAGCTCGGGACAGGTGTTACGCTACGAGCAGTACTTC
V: TRBV6-6; size: NA; D: NA; J: TRBJ1-4; CDR3: CASSATNEKLFF; DNA: TGTGCCAGCAGTGCAACTAATGAAAAACTGTTTTTT
V: TRBV19; size: NA; D: NA; J: TRBJ1-5; CDR3: CASSIDVPSNQPQHF; DNA: TGTGCCAGTAGTATAGATGTACCCTCCAATCAGCCCCAGCATTTT
V: TRBV13; size: NA; D: NA; J: TRBJ2-7; CDR3: CASSFATEPYEQYF; DNA: TGTGCCAGCAGCTTCGCGACAGAGCCCTACGAGCAGTACTTC
V: TRBV7-3; size: NA; D: NA; J: TRBJ2-1; CDR3: CASSPDSHYNEQFF; DNA: TGTGCCAGCAGCCCGGACAGTCATTACAATGAGCAGTTCTTC
V: TRBV6-5; size: NA; D: TRBD2; J: TRBJ2-2; CDR3: CASIAGGWPGELFF; DNA: TGTGCCAGCATTGCGGGGGGGTGGCCCGGGGAGCTGTTTTTT
V: TRBV5-1; size: NA; D: NA; J: TRBJ2-7; CDR3: CASSASGRIDEQYF; DNA: TGCGCCAGCAGTGCATCAGGCCGCATAGACGAGCAGTACTTC
V: TRBV28; size: NA; D: TRBD1; J: TRBJ1-2; CDR3: CASSFEGQPNYGYTF; DNA: TGTGCCAGCAGTTTTGAGGGACAGCCTAACTATGGCTACACCTTC
V: TRBV5-1; size: NA; D: NA; J: TRBJ2-1; CDR3: CASSLEWSSYNEQFF; DNA: TGCGCCAGCAGCTTAGAGTGGAGCTCCTACAATGAGCAGTTCTTC
V: TRBV14; size: NA; D: NA; J: TRBJ2-7; CDR3: CASSLGGRSPKQYF; DNA: TGTGCCAGCAGCCTAGGGGGGCGCTCCCCCAAGCAGTACTTC
V: TRBV27; size: NA; D: NA; J: TRBJ2-7; CDR3: CASSLIGQSEVEQYF; DNA: TGTGCCAGCAGTTTAATAGGGCAGAGTGAGGTAGAGCAGTACTTC
V: TRBV7-2; size: once; D: NA; J: TRBJ2-2; CDR3: CASSSESGPGELFF; DNA: TGTGCCAGCAGCTCCGAGTCGGGGCCCGGGGAGCTGTTTTTT
V: TRBV27; size: NA; D: NA; J: TRBJ1-1; CDR3: CASRGKGIATEAFF; DNA: TGTGCCAGCAGAGGTAAGGGGATCGCCACTGAAGCTTTCTTT
V: TRBV11-3; size: NA; D: TRBD1; J: TRBJ2-7; CDR3: CASSLRDRVGEQYF; DNA: TGTGCCAGCAGCTTGAGAGACAGGGTCGGCGAGCAGTACTTC
V: TRBV6-4; size: NA; D: NA; J: TRBJ2-5; CDR3: CASSVGRGGETQYF; DNA: TGTGCCAGCAGTGTGGGCAGGGGCGGAGAGACCCAGTACTTC
V: TRBV11-2; size: NA; D: NA; J: TRBJ1-3; CDR3: CASSLPGTKDTIYF; DNA: TGTGCCAGCAGCTTGCCGGGAACGAAGGACACCATATATTTT
V: TRBV30; size: NA; D: TRBD2; J: TRBJ2-1; CDR3: CAWNGRTFSYNEQFF; DNA: TGTGCCTGGAACGGGAGGACCTTCTCCTACAATGAGCAGTTCTTC
V: TRBV29-1; size: few; D: NA; J: TRBJ1-1; CDR3: CSVDYQNTEAFF; DNA: TGCAGCGTTGATTATCAGAACACTGAAGCTTTCTTT
V: TRBV28; size: NA; D: TRBD1; J: TRBJ2-1; CDR3: CASSLWWDRAREQFF; DNA: TGTGCCAGCAGTTTATGGTGGGACAGGGCCCGCGAGCAGTTCTTC
V: TRBV6-1; size: NA; D: NA; J: TRBJ1-3; CDR3: CASSDGLNSGNTIYF; DNA: TGTGCCAGCAGTGATGGGCTGAACTCTGGAAACACCATATATTTT
V: TRBV10-2; size: NA; D: TRBD1; J: TRBJ2-7; CDR3: CASRRDRVLGEQYF; DNA: TGCGCCAGCAGACGAGACAGGGTATTGGGGGAGCAGTACTTC
V: TRBV11-1; size: NA; D: NA; J: TRBJ2-1; CDR3: CASSSRRSSYNEQFF; DNA: TGTGCCAGCAGCTCCCGTCGCAGCTCCTACAATGAGCAGTTCTTC
V: TRBV6-1; size: NA; D: NA; J: TRBJ2-7; CDR3: CASTAAYEQYF; DNA: TGTGCCAGCACGGCTGCCTACGAGCAGTACTTC
V: TRBV28; size: once; D: NA; J: TRBJ2-3; CDR3: CASSWDRGTNTQYF; DNA: TGTGCCAGCAGTTGGGACCGGGGAACGAATACGCAGTATTTT
V: TRBV7-8; size: NA; D: NA; J: TRBJ1-6; CDR3: CASSSGWSSYNSPLHF; DNA: TGTGCCAGCAGCTCGGGGTGGTCCTCCTATAATTCACCCCTCCACTTT
V: TRBV14; size: once; D: TRBD2; J: TRBJ2-1; CDR3: CASSQGRLAGGQDEQFF; DNA: TGTGCCAGCAGCCAAGGCCGACTAGCGGGAGGGCAGGATGAGCAGTTCTTC
V: TRBV5-1; size: NA; D: NA; J: TRBJ2-5; CDR3: CASSLAGGSQETQYF; DNA: TGCGCCAGCAGCTTGGCGGGGGGCAGCCAAGAGACCCAGTACTTC
V: TRBV18; size: NA; D: TRBD1; J: TRBJ1-1; CDR3: CASAGTANTEAFF; DNA: TGTGCCAGCGCCGGGACAGCGAACACTGAAGCTTTCTTT
V: TRBV6-1; size: NA; D: TRBD1; J: TRBJ2-2; CDR3: CATRDRGSGELFF; DNA: TGTGCCACCCGGGACAGGGGGAGCGGGGAGCTGTTTTTT
V: TRBV11-3; size: NA; D: TRBD2; J: TRBJ2-1; CDR3: CASSLGTSGSHEQFF; DNA: TGTGCCAGCAGCTTAGGGACTAGCGGGAGTCATGAGCAGTTCTTC
V: TRBV4-1; size: NA; D: NA; J: TRBJ2-2; CDR3: CASSRASDTGELFF; DNA: TGCGCCAGCAGCCGGGCCTCCGACACCGGGGAGCTGTTTTTT
V: TRBV4-3; size: NA; D: NA; J: TRBJ2-7; CDR3: CASSPSDGSEQYF; DNA: TGCGCCAGCAGCCCCTCGGACGGGTCCGAGCAGTACTTC
V: TRBV4-2; size: few; D: NA; J: TRBJ2-5; CDR3: CASSQGLQGTQYF; DNA: TGTGCCAGCAGCCAAGGTCTTCAAGGGACCCAGTACTTC
V: TRBV30; size: NA; D: NA; J: TRBJ2-1; CDR3: CAWSTSGPPAWQFF; DNA: TGTGCCTGGAGTACCTCCGGGCCCCCTGCATGGCAGTTCTTC
V: TRBV5-4; size: NA; D: NA; J: TRBJ2-7; CDR3: CASSLRTDNYEQYF; DNA: TGTGCCAGCAGCCTTCGGACAGACAATTACGAGCAGTACTTC
V: TRBV28; size: NA; D: TRBD1; J: TRBJ1-2; CDR3: CASRPWTGQSYGYTF; DNA: TGTGCCAGCAGACCCTGGACAGGGCAGAGCTATGGCTACACCTTC
V: TRBV15; size: NA; D: NA; J: TRBJ1-2; CDR3: CATSREGRRGTYGYTF; DNA: TGTGCCACCAGCAGAGAAGGTCGCAGGGGTACCTATGGCTACACCTTC
V: TRBV27; size: once; D: NA; J: TRBJ2-3; CDR3: CASSFTTPSTDTQYF; DNA: TGTGCCAGCAGTTTTACTACCCCTAGCACAGATACGCAGTATTTT
V: TRBV5-6; size: NA; D: TRBD2; J: TRBJ2-7; CDR3: CASSLEAGHYEQYF; DNA: TGTGCCAGCAGCCTTGAAGCGGGGCACTACGAGCAGTACTTC
V: TRBV20-1; size: NA; D: NA; J: TRBJ2-7; CDR3: CSALTGSEQYF; DNA: TGCAGTGCTTTAACAGGGTCCGAGCAGTACTTC
V: TRBV5-1; size: NA; D: NA; J: TRBJ2-7; CDR3: CASSSGLGRPPYEQYF; DNA: TGCGCCAGCAGCTCTGGGTTGGGTAGGCCACCCTACGAGCAGTACTTC
V: TRBV10-3; size: NA; D: TRBD1; J: TRBJ1-2; CDR3: CAISEIQGAWGYTF; DNA: TGTGCCATCAGTGAGATACAGGGGGCTTGGGGCTACACCTTC
V: TRBV7-2; size: NA; D: NA; J: TRBJ1-1; CDR3: CASSLAPMNTEAFF; DNA: TGTGCCAGCAGCTTAGCCCCCATGAACACTGAAGCTTTCTTT
V: TRBV19; size: NA; D: NA; J: TRBJ2-7; CDR3: CASSRGDGEGEQYF; DNA: TGTGCCAGTAGTAGAGGGGACGGTGAAGGCGAGCAGTACTTC
V: TRBV5-4; size: NA; D: NA; J: TRBJ2-1; CDR3: CASSSGGGRSYNEQFF; DNA: TGTGCCAGCAGCTCGGGTGGAGGTCGGTCCTACAATGAGCAGTTCTTC
V: TRBV7-9; size: NA; D: NA; J: TRBJ2-7; CDR3: CASSFGPAYEQYF; DNA: TGTGCCAGCAGCTTTGGTCCCGCCTACGAGCAGTACTTC
V: TRBV28; size: NA; D: NA; J: TRBJ2-5; CDR3: CASSPFPPLTKQETQYF; DNA: TGTGCCAGCAGTCCATTCCCCCCCTTGACTAAACAAGAGACCCAGTACTTC
V: TRBV4-2; size: NA; D: TRBD2; J: TRBJ2-7; CDR3: CASSQATSVPFREQYF; DNA: TGTGCCAGCAGCCAAGCCACTAGCGTCCCCTTCAGGGAGCAGTACTTC